This T cell receptor beta chain was captured by sequencing in a study of control samples from healthy donors and cancer patients (dated by TCRdb to 2019 to 2021). The library was generated by the immunoSEQ multiplex PCR assay. Here the immuneACCESS table is served through TCRdb, limited to in-frame sequences with V and J called. Missing clones are a known gap in these copies; in checked studies unresolved V genes cover under half, and the rest lacks a known reason. The sample records fewer than 120,000 clones, more than 75% of which are singletons. Approximately 3.7% of the sample belongs to the ten largest clones. Worth noting for this clone: Its binding antigen is unknown. Base qualities were left out, and no much larger clone turns up one base away.

The CDR3, from cysteine to phenylalanine, totals 11 residues. Only the CDR3 part of the read is kept: 33 bases, read in frame from the first base. V and J are truncated by 7 bases and 3 bases respectively, leaving an intervening sequence of 7 bases. As encoded in the germline V gene, CDR1 is SNHLY while CDR2 is FYNNEI. This receptor was taken from a woman aged 55-70 years with lung cancer. What was sequenced was PBMCs. The rearrangement joined TRBV2 to TRBJ2-7, with the D segment identity uncertain. The CDR3 reads as follows: CASTASYEQYF. The nucleotides read TGTGCCAGCACCGCAAGCTACGAGCAGTACTTC.